These 25 T cell receptor beta chains were sequenced from one sample in a study of T cell responses to AZD1222 COVID-19 vaccine. Sequenced by immunoSEQ multiplex PCR; TCRdb stores in-frame clones only, minus some. The sample records some 120,000 clones, around 84% being singletons. Source: peripheral blood, taken on day 0 of AZD1222 vaccination. The source is an adult in good health.

V is TRBV6-1 and J is TRBJ2-7; D remains unclear. Germline loops: CDR1 MNHNS, CDR2 SASEGT. The ends were cut back, 3 bases at V and 6 bases at J, with 12 bases in the middle. The CDR3 extends over 13 amino acids. The CDR3 spells CASSDGRTGEQYF. The DNA for the CDR3 is TGTGCCAGCAGTGATGGCAGGACGGGCGAGCAGTACTTC.

The J gene is TRBJ2-4, the V gene TRBV9; D might be TRBD1 (6 bases). The V gene's germline CDR1 is SGDLS and CDR2 YYNGEE. This CDR3 is 14 amino acids long. The V end was cut by 1 base, the J end by 5 bases, with 10 bases between. The CDR3 is CASSVSPGENIQYF. CDR3 nucleotide sequence: TGTGCCAGCAGCGTAAGTCCAGGGGAAAACATTCAGTACTTC.

The genes are TRBV7-6 and TRBJ2-3; D call uncertain. Germline CDR1 SGHVS, CDR2 FNYEAQ. V was cut by 1 base and J by 1 base, with 9 bases left in between. The CDR3 is made up of 15 amino acids. CDR3 amino acids: CASSLDGGRTDTQYF. DNA for the CDR3: TGTGCCAGCAGCTTAGACGGCGGCCGCACAGATACGCAGTATTTT.

This chain uses TRBV27 with TRBJ1-6; a weak D match, TRBD1 (6 bases). Trimming removed 5 bases at V and 8 bases at J, with 13 bases between. This CDR3 is built from 14 residues. CDR1 and CDR2 (germline): MNHEY, SMNVEV (reference sequence). CDR3 in amino acids: CASSPPHRDSPLHF. CDR3 bases: TGTGCCAGCAGTCCGCCCCACAGGGATTCACCCCTCCACTTT.

This clone was seen once. V is TRBV9 and J is TRBJ1-2; the D is unclear. From germline, CDR1 is SGDLS and CDR2 YYNGEE. V was clipped by 4 bases and J by 10 bases, with 8 bases between them. The CDR3 has 10 residues. The CDR3 DNA is TGTGCCAGCAGCTCTTCTTCCTACACCTTC. Translating it yields CASSSSSYTF.

The CDR3 loop reads CASRQTGGDTEAFF. CDR3 sequence (DNA): TGTGCCAGCAGACAAACAGGGGGGGACACTGAAGCTTTCTTT. V is TRBV6-4 and J is TRBJ1-1; 8 bases are shared with TRBD1. The CDR3 is made up of 14 amino acids. V was pared by 6 bases and J by 3 bases, with 6 bases of the junction left unmatched. Per germline, CDR1 MRHNA and CDR2 SNTAGT.

This chain links TRBV7-8 with TRBJ1-1; D is possibly TRBD1 (5 bases). V dropped 4 bases and J dropped 10 bases, with 16 bases sitting between them. The germline V gene has CDR1 SGHVS and CDR2 FQNEAQ. This CDR3 spans 13 amino acids. The CDR3 protein is CASSYLQGGGAFF. CDR3 DNA: TGTGCCAGCAGCTACCTTCAGGGCGGGGGAGCTTTCTTT.

The genes are TRBV6-2 or TRBV6-3 and TRBJ2-7; 11 positions agree with TRBD2. V lost 4 bases and J lost 3; bases outside the gene matches: 8. CDR1 is MNHEY, CDR2 SVGEGT, per germline. CDR3 length equals 16 residues. The CDR3 region has the DNA TGTGCCAGCAGTTCCCTATTAGCGGGGGGGAACTACGAGCAGTACTTC. It encodes CASSSLLAGGNYEQYF.

This clone was observed a single time. The V and J genes are TRBV5-6 and TRBJ1-5; D gene ambiguous. Germline CDR1 is SGHDT and CDR2 is YYEEEE. V gave up 5 bases and J gave up 2 bases, with 17 bases separating them. There are 16 residues in the CDR3. The CDR3, as DNA: TGTGCCAGCAGTATCAAGAGGGCGAGGGGCAATCAGCCCCAGCATTTT. Protein product: CASSIKRARGNQPQHF.

The chain couples TRBV24-1 to TRBJ2-5; 12 nucleotides match TRBD2. The CDR3 is 17 residues long. V was pared by 5 bases and J by 4 bases, with 10 bases of the junction left unmatched. Germline CDR1 is KGHDR and CDR2 is SFDVKD. The CDR3 sequence is CATSALTSGSLRETQYF. The CDR3 DNA is TGTGCCACCAGTGCGCTGACTAGCGGGAGTTTACGAGAGACCCAGTACTTC.

Regarding this clone: One junction end disagrees with the germline gene, perhaps due to a read error. The chain combines TRBV7-9 with TRBJ2-7, with D maybe TRBD2 (5 bases). The CDR3 has 12 residues. Germline V gene sequence: CDR1 SEHNR, CDR2 FQNEAQ (reference sequence). The CDR3 sequence is CASSLIGRNVLF. DNA of the CDR3: TGTGCCAGCAGCTTAATAGGGAGAAACGTCCTCTTC. Together with reference TRBV7-9 and TRBJ2-7, the CDR3 gives the full variable domain: DTGVSQNPRHKITKRGQNVTFRCDPISEHNRLYWYRQTLGQGPEFLTYFQNEAQLEKSRLLSDRFSAERPKGSFSTLEIQRTEQGDSAMYLCASSLIGRNVLFGPGTRLTVT.

The chain links TRBV19 to TRBJ2-3, with 11 positions matching TRBD2. V was clipped by 6 bases and J by 4 bases; unmatched bases: 6. Germline V gene data show CDR1 as LNHDA and CDR2 as SQIVND (reference sequence). This CDR3 spans 15 amino acids. For the CDR3, the DNA is TGTGCCAGTAGCCCTCTAGCGGGGGGAGCAGATACGCAGTATTTT. This translates into CASSPLAGGADTQYF.

This clone was picked up a small number of times. V gene TRBV2 combines with J gene TRBJ2-2, with D perhaps TRBD2 (6 bases). V lost 7 bases, J lost 4 bases, and 13 bases lay in between. The CDR3 length is 14 residues. CDR1 and CDR2 (germline): SNHLY, FYNNEI. The CDR3 protein is CASKKGLFTGELFF. The CDR3 coding sequence is TGTGCCAGCAAAAAGGGACTGTTCACCGGGGAGCTGTTTTTT.

The V gene is TRBV29-1, the J gene TRBJ2-2; D is undetermined. Trimming removed 7 bases at V and 1 base at J, with 7 bases between. Germline CDR1 and CDR2: SQVTM and ANQGSEA. The CDR3 runs 12 residues. In DNA, the CDR3 is TGCAGCGCAAGGGAGAACACCGGGGAGCTGTTTTTT. Amino acids: CSARENTGELFF.

In DNA form, the CDR3 reads TGTGCCAGCAGCCAAGATCCCGGGGAATTAGGGGAAAAACTGTTTTTT. Residues: CASSQDPGELGEKLFF. V is TRBV4-2 and J is TRBJ1-4; D gene unclear. Germline assignment: CDR1 LGHNA and CDR2 YNFKEQ. The V end was cut by 0 bases, the J end by 8 bases, with 16 bases between. The CDR3 has 16 residues.

The chain links TRBV3-1 (or the pseudogene TRBV3-2) to TRBJ2-5; 12 nucleotides agree with TRBD1. J gave up 1 base and V 3 bases, and 6 bases lay outside the gene matches. The CDR3 totals 17 residues. Looked up from germline, CDR1 is LGHDT and CDR2 is YNNKEL (reference sequence). The CDR3: CASSQGQGAGPQETQYF. In nucleotides, the CDR3 is TGTGCCAGCAGCCAGGGACAGGGGGCAGGCCCCCAAGAGACCCAGTACTTC.

This chain links TRBV4-3 with TRBJ1-2; possibly TRBD1 for D (6 bases). This CDR3 comprises 17 residues. CDR1 is LGHNA and CDR2 is YSLEER in the germline V gene. V was cut by 1 base and J by 4 bases, with 19 bases left in between. CDR3 amino acids: CASSQVFRTLGGYGYTF. The CDR3 DNA sequence: TGCGCCAGCAGCCAAGTTTTCCGGACTTTAGGGGGCTATGGCTACACCTTC.

The V and J genes are TRBV7-2 and TRBJ1-5; unclear D gene. Germline CDR1 SGHTA, CDR2 FQGNSA. V was shortened by 1 base and J by 3 bases, with 13 bases between the two germline ends. This CDR3 spans 16 amino acids. CDR3 sequence (DNA): TGTGCCAGCAGCTTAGGCGCAGGCTCCGCCAATCAGCCCCAGCATTTT. Its translation is CASSLGAGSANQPQHF.

This chain connects TRBV7-9 to TRBJ1-3; no clear D. Looked up from germline, CDR1 is SEHNR and CDR2 is FQNEAQ (reference sequence). Deletions cut 5 bases from V and 1 base from J, with 15 bases between. This CDR3 contains 16 residues. CDR3 coding DNA: TGTGCCAGCAGCCCAAAGGGCGCCGTTTCTGGAAACACCATATATTTT. Its protein product is CASSPKGAVSGNTIYF. Based on the CDR3 plus reference TRBV7-9 and TRBJ1-3, the full variable domain is DTGVSQNPRHKITKRGQNVTFRCDPISEHNRLYWYRQTLGQGPEFLTYFQNEAQLEKSRLLSDRFSAERPKGSFSTLEIQRTEQGDSAMYLCASSPKGAVSGNTIYFGEGSWLTVV.

The chain uses TRBV5-1 and TRBJ2-1; D could derive from TRBD1 or TRBD2 (5 bases each). The CDR3 runs to 13 residues. V shed 1 base and J shed 9 bases, with 11 bases lying between them. Germline lookup yields CDR1 SGHRS and CDR2 YFSETQ. The CDR3 coding sequence is TGCGCCAGCAGCTTGAGGTTCGGGACTGAGCAGTTCTTC. It encodes CASSLRFGTEQFF.

This rearrangement joins TRBV4-1 to TRBJ1-2, with 8 nucleotides matching TRBD1. The CDR3 contains 15 residues. The J segment lost 0 bases and the V segment lost 4 bases, leaving 4 bases of the junction unmatched. Germline assignment: CDR1 MGHRA and CDR2 YSYEKL. Here the CDR3 reads CASSPGTGPNYGYTF. The CDR3 DNA is TGCGCCAGCAGCCCCGGGACAGGACCTAACTATGGCTACACCTTC.

The gene calls are TRBV2 and TRBJ1-1; D is possibly TRBD1 (6 bases). V lost 8 bases and J 9 bases, leaving 13 bases between the germline ends. Germline V gene lookup returns CDR1 SNHLY and CDR2 FYNNEI. The CDR3 contains 11 residues. CDR3 region: CASWVRGKAFF. The CDR3 DNA reads TGTGCCAGCTGGGTGAGGGGGAAAGCTTTCTTT.

The rearrangement links TRBV5-4 to TRBJ2-1; D gene ambiguous. Trimming stripped 0 bases from V and 1 base from J, with 14 bases between. The germline gives CDR1 SGHNT, CDR2 YYREEE (reference sequence). This CDR3 is 17 amino acids long. CDR3 sequence: CASSLAATTPSYNEQFF. The CDR3 nucleotides are TGTGCCAGCAGCTTGGCCGCCACAACGCCGTCCTACAATGAGCAGTTCTTC.

This chain uses TRBV10-2 with TRBJ1-1; D not certain. The CDR3 length is 13 residues. V was cut by 5 bases and J by 3 bases, with 10 bases left in between. Germline V gene lookup returns CDR1 WSHSY and CDR2 SAAADI. CDR3 DNA sequence: TGCGCCAGCAGTAGGTACACGGACACTGAAGCTTTCTTT. It encodes CASSRYTDTEAFF.

The count of this clone is one. Other DNA sequences in the sample encode the same CDR3. The chain joins TRBV27 to TRBJ2-3, with D perhaps matching TRBD1 (6 bases). CDR3 size: 14 residues. Trimming removed 3 bases from V and 1 base from J, with 8 bases in between. Germline CDR1 and CDR2: MNHEY and SMNVEV (reference sequence). DNA of the CDR3: TGTGCCAGCAGTTTTGCAGGGGGCACAGATACGCAGTATTTT. Translation: CASSFAGGTDTQYF.